The source of this T cell receptor (beta chain) is a study of technical replicates of blood from a few donors listed by TCRdb under 2017. Library preparation was by the immunoSEQ multiplex PCR assay. Drawn from immuneACCESS, this table holds only the in-frame rearrangements with V and J called that TCRdb kept. Clones are partly lost; checked studies trace under half to an unresolved V gene and leave the rest unexplained. This sample holds more than 10,000 clones; roughly 77% were observed only once. The ten largest clones capture roughly 12% of the sample. Concerning this clone itself: The antigen it recognizes is unknown. Qualities for individual bases were not recorded, and no much larger clone is one base off.

The cysteine opens and the phenylalanine closes a CDR3 of 14 amino acids. The retained sequence is limited to the CDR3, 42 bases, with the frame set at the first base. V trim: 4 bases; J trim: 4 bases; unmatched bases: 5. Taken from the germline V gene (reference sequence), the CDR1 and CDR2 loops are SGHNT and YYREEE. Sequencing was done on a sample of PBMCs. Recombination connected TRBV5-4 to TRBJ2-3, and 8 junction bases match TRBD2. This clonotype was sampled from a human donor in good health. The DNA is TGTGCCAGCAGCCCGGGACTAGACCCAGATACGCAGTATTTT. Its protein product is CASSPGLDPDTQYF.